The next 7 T cell receptor beta chains were all read from a single sample in a study of lymphopenia after photon versus proton radiotherapy. TCRdb keeps only in-frame clones here, not all; method: immunoSEQ multiplex PCR. The sample yields under 70,000 clones, 85% to 95% seen once. This material consisted of peripheral blood, taken from a patient treated with photon-based radiotherapy. All receptors come from a woman aged 40 to 49 with cholangiocarcinoma.

The CDR3 spells CSVGPTDTQYF. CDR3 DNA: TGCAGCGTTGGCCCGACAGATACGCAGTATTTT. This chain uses TRBV29-1 with TRBJ2-3, with D unclear. This CDR3 comprises 11 residues. Per the germline V gene, CDR1 is SQVTM and CDR2 is ANQGSEA. Trimming shortened V by 4 bases and J by 3 bases, and 5 bases separated the two germline ends.

J is TRBJ1-3 and V is TRBV7-6, with D unresolved. V lost 2 bases, J lost 8 bases, and 13 bases lay in between. Germline V lookup: CDR1 SGHVS, CDR2 FNYEAQ. This CDR3 comprises 14 residues. CDR3 region: CASSLSPGLDTIYF. The CDR3, as DNA: TGTGCCAGCAGCTTAAGCCCGGGGTTGGACACCATATATTTT.

In nucleotides, the CDR3 is TGTGCCAGCAGTTTTGGGACCTCGAATGAAAAACTGTTTTTT. It translates to CASSFGTSNEKLFF. The rearrangement joins TRBV28 to TRBJ1-4; a weak D match, TRBD1 (5 bases). Trimming took 3 bases from V and 5 from J, leaving 10 bases between them. This CDR3 region has 14 residues. Germline lookup yields CDR1 MDHEN and CDR2 SYDVKM.

J is TRBJ1-2 and V is TRBV7-8; D ambiguous. CDR1 and CDR2 from the germline V gene are SGHVS and FQNEAQ. V was trimmed by 2 bases and J by 8 bases, leaving 12 bases between them. This CDR3 region has 13 residues. The CDR3 is CASSLRAREGYTF. CDR3 in DNA: TGTGCCAGCAGCTTACGGGCAAGGGAGGGCTACACCTTC.

This rearrangement joins TRBV5-1 to TRBJ2-3, with 15 bases identical to TRBD2. Trimming removed 4 bases from V and 5 bases from J; junction bases left unmatched: 2. This CDR3 is 15 amino acids long. The germline CDR1 and CDR2 sequences are SGHRS and YFSETQ. The CDR3 loop is CASSTGLAGGDTQYF. As DNA, the CDR3 is TGCGCCAGCAGCACGGGACTAGCGGGGGGAGATACGCAGTATTTT.

The genes are TRBV7-9 and TRBJ1-4; D is possibly TRBD1 (5 bases). The CDR3 covers 15 residues. The germline gives CDR1 SEHNR, CDR2 FQNEAQ (reference sequence). V dropped 2 bases and J dropped 3 bases, with 10 bases sitting between them. CDR3 in DNA: TGTGCCAGCAGCTTATCGAGGGGAGCTAATGAAAAACTGTTTTTT. Amino acid sequence: CASSLSRGANEKLFF.

This clone was seen a single time. The V gene is TRBV10-2, the J gene TRBJ2-7; 9 bases align to TRBD2. This CDR3 contains 15 residues. Looked up from germline, CDR1 is WSHSY and CDR2 is SAAADI. The V and J ends lost 6 bases and 6 bases, in that order; junction bases with no gene match: 12. CDR3 protein: CASSRPGLASSEQYF. For the CDR3, the DNA is TGCGCCAGCAGCCGACCGGGACTAGCTTCCAGCGAGCAGTACTTC.